This TCR beta chain is from a study of blood T cell repertoires in COVID-19. Study as a whole: Collection of acute and convalescent COVID-19 samples took place in the United States, Italy and Spain. Nucleic acid was either cDNA or gDNA, and it came from T cells, B-cell-depleted T cells, or PBMCs.

The germline gives CDR1 LGHDT, CDR2 YNNKEL (reference sequence). The CDR3 sequence is 14 residues long. V gave up 2 bases and J gave up 1 base, with 8 bases separating them. Cohort 3 donors were reported recovered after two negative PCRs, clearance, or symptom resolution. Method: immunoSEQ multiplex PCR; TCRdb's copy keeps in-frame clones and lacks some. Of 150,000 to 180,000 clones in the sample, under 90% were seen once. Sequenced: PBMCs or T cells enriched from blood (not recorded which). V is TRBV3-1 (or the pseudogene TRBV3-2) and J is TRBJ1-2; D ambiguous. This TCR derives from a man aged 50-60 years who had recovered from COVID-19. CDR3 residues: CASSQFSSNYGYTF. The CDR3 nucleotides are TGTGCCAGCAGCCAATTTTCCAGTAACTATGGCTACACCTTC.